This entry lists 8 T cell receptor beta chains sequenced from one sample in a study of blood T cell repertoires in COVID-19. Some clones are missing from TCRdb's copy, which holds only in-frame ones; the method was immunoSEQ multiplex PCR. Of about 70,000 clones listed, more than 80% are singletons. Material for sequencing was peripheral blood. These TCRs come from an older man with acute or convalescent COVID-19.

This chain links TRBV6-2 or TRBV6-3 with TRBJ2-7; a weak D match, TRBD2 (5 bases). The CDR3 has 15 residues. Germline CDR1 reads MNHEY; CDR2 reads SVGEGT. Trimming stripped 5 bases from V and 4 bases from J, with 18 bases between. This chain's CDR3 is CASSDYGKPKYEQYF. The CDR3 nucleotides read TGTGCCAGCAGTGATTACGGGAAGCCAAAATACGAGCAGTACTTC.

The V gene is TRBV5-1, the J gene TRBJ2-3, with D possibly matching TRBD1 (6 bases). V was trimmed by 4 bases and J by 4 bases, leaving 10 bases between them. Germline values: CDR1 SGHRS, CDR2 YFSETQ. The CDR3 spans 13 residues. CDR3 loop: CASSTRGSDTQYF. CDR3 DNA sequence: TGCGCCAGCAGCACCAGGGGCTCAGATACGCAGTATTTT.

The chain has TRBV5-1 and TRBJ1-4; 8 bases align to TRBD1. V shed 5 bases, J shed 5 bases, and the junction held 2 bases outside the gene matches. The germline gives CDR1 SGHRS, CDR2 YFSETQ. The CDR3 has 13 amino acids. CDR3 residues: CASRGDRNEKLFF. CDR3 in DNA: TGCGCCAGCAGGGGGGACAGGAATGAAAAACTGTTTTTT.

The sample holds a few counts of this clone. The CDR3 here is CASSTRQGIVTEAFF. The CDR3 region has the DNA TGTGCCAGCAGCACCAGACAGGGAATAGTCACTGAAGCTTTCTTT. The gene calls are TRBV11-2 and TRBJ1-1, with 7 bases fitting TRBD1. CDR1 SGHAT and CDR2 FQNNGV come from the germline V gene. CDR3 length: 15 residues. V lost 5 bases and J lost 4; bases outside the gene matches: 10.

The J gene is TRBJ2-3, the V gene TRBV5-1; 9 nucleotides align to TRBD2. The V gene end was trimmed by 4 bases and the J gene end by 2 bases; junction bases not matched to a gene: 5. This CDR3 comprises 15 residues. From germline, CDR1 is SGHRS and CDR2 YFSETQ. DNA for the CDR3: TGCGCCAGCAGCCCTAGCGGGGCCCTCACAGATACGCAGTATTTT. Residues: CASSPSGALTDTQYF. Filled out from reference TRBV5-1 and TRBJ2-3, the complete variable domain reads KAGVTQTPRYLIKTRGQQVTLSCSPISGHRSVSWYQQTPGQGLQFLFEYFSETQRNKGNFPGRFSGRQFSNSRSEMNVSTLELGDSALYLCASSPSGALTDTQYFGPGTRLTVL.

The rearrangement joins TRBV5-1 to TRBJ2-7, with 8 bases lining up with TRBD1. V shed 3 bases, J shed 7 bases, and the junction held 9 bases outside the gene matches. CDR1 and CDR2 (germline): SGHRS, YFSETQ. The CDR3 spans 14 residues. CDR3 in amino acids: CASSWTQQGGEQYF. The CDR3, as DNA: TGCGCCAGCAGCTGGACCCAACAGGGGGGTGAGCAGTACTTC.

V gene TRBV6-5 combines with J gene TRBJ1-2; TRBD1 aligns across 8 bases. CDR3 length: 16 amino acids. The ends lost 4 bases at V and 2 bases at J; junction bases unmatched: 9. Per the germline V gene, CDR1 is MNHEY and CDR2 is SVGAGI. In DNA, the CDR3 is TGTGCCAGCAGTTCCCCAACGACAGGGGCGAACTATGGCTACACCTTC. Protein: CASSSPTTGANYGYTF.

The chain links TRBV14 to TRBJ2-3; D ambiguous. V lost 5 bases and J 0 bases, leaving 15 bases between the germline ends. The CDR3 extends over 16 amino acids. CDR1 is SGHDN, CDR2 FVKESK, per germline. In DNA form, the CDR3 reads TGTGCCAGCAGCGACCAGGCGATCACTAGCACAGATACGCAGTATTTT. Its protein product is CASSDQAITSTDTQYF.